The next 9 T cell receptor beta chains were all read from a single sample in a study of shared clonotypes between healthy human individuals (dated by TCRdb to 2018 to 2021). CD8 naive samples were CD45RO-negative cells positively selected for CCR7, giving a CD45RA+CCR7+ population that excluded TemRA cells. Libraries were built with the immunoSEQ multiplex PCR assay. Entries here come from immuneACCESS through TCRdb and include only in-frame sequences with V and J called. Some clones fail to appear in such tables; in the studies checked, an unresolved V gene covers under half of the shortfall, and the cause of the remainder is unknown. Present in this sample are 1.5 million to 2.5 million clones, less than 95% of which were seen just once. The top ten constitute more than 0.9% of the sample. Sequencing was done on a sample of naive CD8+ T cells sorted from blood. Taken with the paper, the label for cell subset or site translates to: CD45RA+CCR7+. These receptors were obtained from a young man in good health.

The rearrangement links TRBV11-2 to TRBJ2-7, with D possibly being TRBD2 (6 bases). The V end lost 0 bases, the J end lost 6 bases, and 12 bases lay between the germline ends. Germline values: CDR1 SGHAT, CDR2 FQNNGV. The CDR3 covers 14 residues. CDR3 amino acids: CASSLDGLAREQYF. In nucleotides, the CDR3 is TGTGCCAGCAGCTTAGATGGGCTAGCGCGCGAGCAGTACTTC.

This chain connects TRBV11-3 to TRBJ2-3; 7 positions agree with TRBD2. This CDR3 comprises 16 residues. Germline V gene lookup returns CDR1 SGHNT and CDR2 YENEEA. V trimming: 7 bases; J trimming: 6 bases; junction bases outside the gene matches: 16. Written as DNA, the CDR3 is TGTGCCAGCATCCTCCTCTGGCGGGAGAGTCCCGATACGCAGTATTTT. This sequence encodes CASILLWRESPDTQYF.

CDR3 nucleotide sequence: TGCGCCAGCAGCTTGGTTTACACCCTCTACGAGCAGTACTTC. It codes for CASSLVYTLYEQYF. This chain joins TRBV5-1 and TRBJ2-5; D call uncertain. The closer fit of TRBJ2-7 to the DNA end suggests the J call may be wrong. The CDR3 has 14 residues. Germline assignment: CDR1 SGHRS and CDR2 YFSETQ.

This chain joins TRBV4-1 and TRBJ1-2; TRBD1 matches 7 bases. Per the germline V gene, CDR1 is MGHRA and CDR2 is YSYEKL. This CDR3 spans 16 amino acids. After removal of 0 bases from V and 2 bases from J, the junction contained 6 bases not matched to a gene. CDR3 nucleotide sequence: TGCGCCAGCAGCCAAGATCGGCCGACAGGGAACTATGGCTACACCTTC. Protein sequence: CASSQDRPTGNYGYTF.

The chain is built from TRBV7-2 and TRBJ1-1; D call uncertain. V dropped 1 base and J dropped 11 bases, with 14 bases sitting between them. This CDR3 region has 13 residues. Germline V gene sequence: CDR1 SGHTA, CDR2 FQGNSA. The CDR3: CASSLDTYSGAFF. CDR3 nucleotides: TGTGCCAGCAGCTTAGACACTTATTCTGGGGCTTTCTTT.

The rearrangement links TRBV6-6 to TRBJ2-5; D is ambiguous. CDR1 MNHNY and CDR2 SVGAGI come from the germline V gene (reference sequence). The CDR3 length is 14 residues. Trimming shortened V by 0 bases and J by 3 bases, and 8 bases separated the two germline ends. The chain's CDR3 is CASSYSSQEETQYF. CDR3 nucleotides: TGTGCCAGCAGTTACTCTTCGCAGGAAGAGACCCAGTACTTC.

The V and J genes are TRBV19 and TRBJ1-1, with unresolved D. Germline-derived CDR1 and CDR2 are LNHDA and SQIVND (reference sequence). The CDR3 consists of 15 residues. Trimming removed 1 base from V and 0 bases from J, with 9 bases in between. The CDR3 protein is CASSIVEEMNTEAFF. The CDR3 DNA follows: TGTGCCAGTAGTATAGTGGAGGAGATGAACACTGAAGCTTTCTTT.

This chain links TRBV11-2 with TRBJ2-5, with 8 bases lining up with TRBD2. There are 15 residues in the CDR3. With 0 bases clipped from V and 4 bases from J, the junction kept 4 bases outside the gene matches. Germline CDR1 SGHAT, CDR2 FQNNGV. The CDR3 DNA reads as TGTGCCAGCAGCTTAGAGACTAGCGACCTAGAGACCCAGTACTTC. As protein: CASSLETSDLETQYF.

CDR3 sequence reads: CASSLREASGPFHEQYF. The CDR3 bases are TGTGCCAGCAGCTTAAGGGAGGCTAGCGGCCCGTTCCACGAGCAGTACTTC. The rearrangement links TRBV7-9 to TRBJ2-7, with 7 bases fitting TRBD2. CDR1 and CDR2 from the germline V gene are SEHNR and FQNEAQ (reference sequence). Trimming at V came to 2 bases and at J to 5 bases, leaving 15 bases not matched to a gene. This CDR3 comprises 17 residues.